This T cell receptor (beta chain) was sequenced in a study of blood T cells in healthy people across ages. There were healthy Caucasian individuals from Russia, aged roughly 6 to 100, serving as donors. Extracted total RNA amounted to at least 5 micrograms for each sample. The sample holds many counts of this clonotype. PCR was performed a second time for about 7 to 12 cycles using a sample-barcoded 5' primer and a J-beta primer mix. TCRdb reprocessed the 5' RACE reads with MiXCR, giving one entry per CDR3 protein. Of about 1,600,000 distinct CDR3 sequences listed, around 42% are singletons. The CDR3 is made up of 12 amino acids. The V gene lost 5 bases and the J gene lost 2 bases, with 8 bases spanning the gap. Per germline, CDR1 SQVTM and CDR2 ANQGSEA.

The origin of this receptor is a woman under 30 in good health. V and J are TRBV29-1 and TRBJ2-3; D ambiguous. Sequencing was done on a sample of blood. In DNA form, the CDR3 reads TGCAGCGTTTCGATCCCCACAGATACGCAGTATTTT. Translating it yields CSVSIPTDTQYF.